The source of this T cell receptor beta chain is a study of blood T cells in healthy people across ages. This CDR3 is built from 15 residues. CDR1 and CDR2 (germline): LNHDA, SQIVND (reference sequence). Primed by a sample-barcoded 5' primer and a J-beta primer mix, a second PCR proceeded for about 6 to 12 cycles. TCRdb called the 5' RACE reads again in MiXCR, with one record for every CDR3 protein. The data show some 1.4 million distinct CDR3 sequences, 42% seen once. Sequences were obtained from blood. This sequence was found in a woman between 18 and 30 years old in good health. The rearrangement joins TRBV19 to TRBJ2-1; TRBD2 agrees at 10 bases. Judging by the DNA end, TRBJ2-7 fits better; the J call may be wrong. The CDR3 loop reads CASTPSGGAYNEQYF. The CDR3 coding sequence is TGTGCCAGTACCCCTAGCGGGGGCGCCTACAATGAGCAGTACTTC.